The 31 T cell receptor beta chains reported below all come from one sample, sequenced in a study of blood T cell repertoires in COVID-19. Profiled with immunoSEQ multiplex PCR; TCRdb holds only in-frame clones, not every one. The sample has 250,000 to 300,000 clones; approximately 90% are singletons. The sequenced material came from peripheral blood. The receptors were gathered from a young woman with active or convalescent COVID-19.

This clone was recorded only once. The V and J genes are TRBV30 and TRBJ2-2, with 9 bases fitting TRBD1. V lost 0 bases and J lost 4; bases outside the gene matches: 9. The CDR3 totals 17 residues. Germline V lookup: CDR1 GTSNPN, CDR2 SVGIG (reference sequence). The CDR3 loop reads CAWSVPNRGRITGELFF. The CDR3 nucleotides read TGTGCCTGGAGTGTCCCCAACAGGGGGCGCATCACCGGGGAGCTGTTTTTT. Filled out from reference TRBV30 and TRBJ2-2, the complete variable domain reads SQTIHQWPATLVQPVGSPLSLECTVEGTSNPNLYWYRQAAGRGLQLLFYSVGIGQISSEVPQNLSASRPQDRQFILSSKKLLLSDSGFYLCAWSVPNRGRITGELFFGEGSRLTVL.

Written as DNA, the CDR3 is TGCGCCAGCAGCCTAGGACAGGGGGAGTACAATGAGCAGTTCTTC. Protein: CASSLGQGEYNEQFF. V usage is TRBV5-1 and J usage is TRBJ2-1, with 10 bases lining up with TRBD1. The ends lost 4 bases at V and 4 bases at J; junction bases unmatched: 5. This CDR3 is built from 15 residues. From germline, CDR1 is SGHRS and CDR2 YFSETQ. Full variable domain (missing parts from reference TRBV5-1 and TRBJ2-1): KAGVTQTPRYLIKTRGQQVTLSCSPISGHRSVSWYQQTPGQGLQFLFEYFSETQRNKGNFPGRFSGRQFSNSRSEMNVSTLELGDSALYLCASSLGQGEYNEQFFGPGTRLTVL.

The V gene is TRBV24-1, the J gene TRBJ2-2; TRBD1 agrees at 9 bases. V dropped 4 bases and J dropped 4; count of bases not matched to a gene: 6. This CDR3 is built from 16 residues. Germline V lookup: CDR1 KGHDR, CDR2 SFDVKD. CDR3 nucleotide sequence: TGTGCCACCAGTGACCCGGGACAGGGAAGCACCGGGGAGCTGTTTTTT. Protein product: CATSDPGQGSTGELFF.

The gene calls are TRBV24-1 and TRBJ1-2; 7 nucleotides line up with TRBD1. This CDR3 contains 13 residues. Germline V lookup: CDR1 KGHDR, CDR2 SFDVKD. Unmatched junction bases numbered 3, after V lost 5 bases and J lost 4 bases. In nucleotides, the CDR3 is TGTGCCACCAGTGGCGGGACAGCCTATGGCTACACCTTC. Translation gives CATSGGTAYGYTF.

The chain carries TRBV6-6 and TRBJ1-1; D is unresolved. V lost 4 bases and J 2 bases, leaving 5 bases between the germline ends. The CDR3 runs 12 residues. CDR1 MNHNY and CDR2 SVGAGI come from the germline V gene (reference sequence). CDR3 in DNA: TGTGCCAGCAGTTCGCGAAACACTGAAGCTTTCTTT. The encoded protein is CASSSRNTEAFF.

This clone is a singleton in its sample. This rearrangement joins TRBV4-2 to TRBJ2-1; TRBD2 is a possible D gene (6 bases). The CDR3 is made up of 16 amino acids. CDR1 is LGHNA and CDR2 is YNFKEQ in the germline V gene. Trimming removed 0 bases at V and 0 bases at J, with 9 bases between. The CDR3 bases are TGTGCCAGCAGCCAAGAAGGAGGGTTCTCCTACAATGAGCAGTTCTTC. Protein sequence: CASSQEGGFSYNEQFF.

The chain carries TRBV7-8 and TRBJ1-1; 7 nucleotides align to TRBD1. J was trimmed by 1 base and V by 5 bases; bases with no gene match: 10. Per germline, CDR1 SGHVS and CDR2 FQNEAQ. This CDR3 region has 16 residues. The CDR3 DNA follows: TGTGCCAGCAGCCCTAGGGGGACAGTGAGGAACACTGAAGCTTTCTTT. Residues: CASSPRGTVRNTEAFF.

CDR3 sequence: CASKTEGNTIYF. The CDR3 DNA reads as TGTGCCAGTAAGACAGAAGGAAACACCATATATTTT. J is TRBJ1-3 and V is TRBV19, with D tentatively TRBD1 (5 bases). The CDR3 covers 12 residues. V lost 7 bases, J lost 4 bases, and 8 bases lay in between. The germline V gene encodes CDR1 LNHDA and CDR2 SQIVND (reference sequence).

This chain connects TRBV10-3 to TRBJ1-4; 7 nucleotides align to TRBD1. Trimming cost V 3 bases and J 3 bases; bases outside gene matches: 4. This CDR3 is 15 amino acids long. From germline, CDR1 is ENHRY and CDR2 SYGVKD. The CDR3 DNA reads as TGTGCCATCAGTGATTCGACAGGGCCTAATGAAAAACTGTTTTTT. Translating gives CAISDSTGPNEKLFF.

V gene TRBV19 combines with J gene TRBJ1-5; D unresolved. This CDR3 has 14 amino acids. CDR1 and CDR2 (germline): LNHDA, SQIVND (reference sequence). The V and J ends lost 7 bases and 0 bases respectively, with 10 bases between them. The CDR3 nucleotides are TGTGCCAGTAATAGCCCTTATAGCAATCAGCCCCAGCATTTT. It is translated as CASNSPYSNQPQHF.

The chain couples TRBV24-1 to TRBJ1-5; 7 bases are a match to TRBD1. The CDR3 is 14 residues long. Germline CDR1 and CDR2: KGHDR and SFDVKD. The J segment lost 5 bases and the V segment lost 3 bases, leaving 3 bases of the junction unmatched. CDR3 residues: CATSDRDSYQPQHF. DNA of the CDR3: TGTGCCACCAGTGATCGGGACAGCTATCAGCCCCAGCATTTT.

The chain joins TRBV4-3 to TRBJ2-7, with 10 bases identical to TRBD2. The V segment lost 3 bases and the J segment 1 base; nucleotides outside the gene matches: 6. This CDR3 has 16 residues. Germline CDR1 reads LGHNA; CDR2 reads YSLEER. CDR3: CASSQASGGPSYEQYF. CDR3 nucleotides: TGCGCCAGCAGCCAGGCTAGCGGGGGTCCATCCTACGAGCAGTACTTC.

The chain recombines TRBV5-4 with TRBJ2-7; D is unresolved. Trimming left V 3 bases short and J 0 bases short, with 10 bases between. Germline V gene lookup returns CDR1 SGHNT and CDR2 YYREEE (reference sequence). The CDR3 is made up of 14 amino acids. The CDR3 sequence: CASSSVPVSYEQYF. The CDR3, as DNA: TGTGCCAGCAGCTCTGTTCCCGTCTCCTACGAGCAGTACTTC.

V gene TRBV5-1 combines with J gene TRBJ2-3; 7 bases align to TRBD2. CDR1 SGHRS and CDR2 YFSETQ come from the germline V gene. The CDR3 runs 17 residues. V shed 2 bases, J shed 4 bases, and the junction held 13 bases outside the gene matches. CDR3 sequence (DNA): TGCGCCAGCAGCTTAGTGCTCGTGGGGGAGGGGCCAGATACGCAGTATTTT. It yields the protein CASSLVLVGEGPDTQYF. Combining the CDR3 with reference TRBV5-1 and TRBJ2-3 gives the whole variable domain KAGVTQTPRYLIKTRGQQVTLSCSPISGHRSVSWYQQTPGQGLQFLFEYFSETQRNKGNFPGRFSGRQFSNSRSEMNVSTLELGDSALYLCASSLVLVGEGPDTQYFGPGTRLTVL.

About this clone: Other DNA sequences in the same sample also yield this CDR3. This chain connects TRBV11-3 to TRBJ2-2; D is unresolved. Trimming cost V 5 bases and J 1 base, with 5 bases left between them. The CDR3 spans 13 residues. Germline V gene data show CDR1 as SGHNT and CDR2 as YENEEA. The CDR3 loop is CASSPRNTGELFF. In DNA, the CDR3 is TGTGCCAGCAGCCCCAGGAACACCGGGGAGCTGTTTTTT.

The gene calls are TRBV4-3 and TRBJ1-1; D might be TRBD1 (5 bases). The CDR3 loop spans 17 amino acids. In germline, CDR1 is LGHNA, CDR2 YSLEER. Trimming took off 0 bases at V and 5 bases at J, with 19 bases between the two ends. The CDR3 here is CASSQDDRGGSRTEAFF. The CDR3 DNA sequence: TGCGCCAGCAGCCAAGATGACCGCGGGGGGAGTAGGACTGAAGCTTTCTTT.

V usage is TRBV7-9 and J usage is TRBJ2-6; possible D gene TRBD1, 6 bases. Germline values: CDR1 SEHNR, CDR2 FQNEAQ (reference sequence). V was cut by 5 bases and J by 0 bases, with 14 bases left in between. This CDR3 is 17 amino acids long. The CDR3 sequence is CASSPGQPRSGANVLTF. Here the CDR3 DNA reads TGTGCCAGCAGCCCCGGACAGCCCCGCTCTGGGGCCAACGTCCTGACTTTC. Full variable domain (outside the CDR3, taken from reference TRBV7-9 and TRBJ2-6): DTGVSQNPRHKITKRGQNVTFRCDPISEHNRLYWYRQTLGQGPEFLTYFQNEAQLEKSRLLSDRFSAERPKGSFSTLEIQRTEQGDSAMYLCASSPGQPRSGANVLTFGAGSRLTVL.

This clone was seen a handful of times. This chain uses TRBV6-6 with TRBJ2-5; 10 nucleotides line up with TRBD1. This CDR3 spans 13 amino acids. The junction had 3 bases not matched to a gene; V was cut back by 8 bases and J by 3 bases. Germline CDR1 MNHNY, CDR2 SVGAGI (reference sequence). The CDR3 sequence is CASRTGGEETQYF. CDR3 bases: TGTGCCAGCCGGACAGGGGGAGAAGAGACCCAGTACTTC.

The chain combines TRBV30 with TRBJ1-2; TRBD1 might be the D (6 bases). V dropped 7 bases and J dropped 8 bases, with 20 bases sitting between them. The CDR3 is 13 amino acids. Germline V gene lookup returns CDR1 GTSNPN and CDR2 SVGIG (reference sequence). The CDR3 DNA sequence: TGTGCCTACGGGGACACACCCGTGGGGGGCTACACCTTC. Translating it yields CAYGDTPVGGYTF.

V is TRBV11-2 and J is TRBJ1-5, with 9 bases fitting TRBD1. There are 17 residues in the CDR3. Germline loops: CDR1 SGHAT, CDR2 FQNNGV. V shed 5 bases, J shed 3 bases, and the junction held 11 bases outside the gene matches. In nucleotides, the CDR3 is TGTGCCAGCAGCCCAGACAGGGGGGGGCTCTACAATCAGCCCCAGCATTTT. Translation gives CASSPDRGGLYNQPQHF.

The chain combines TRBV5-4 with TRBJ2-7, with D possibly TRBD1 on 5 matching bases. The CDR3 covers 15 residues. Trimming stripped 3 bases from V and 6 bases from J, with 19 bases between. Germline V lookup: CDR1 SGHNT, CDR2 YYREEE (reference sequence). The CDR3 nucleotides read TGTGCCAGCAGCTCTCTGATAGGCGGTGGGGCCGAGCAGTACTTC. Amino acids: CASSSLIGGGAEQYF.

This chain uses TRBV4-3 with TRBJ2-2; the D gene is possibly TRBD2 (6 bases). The V end was cut by 5 bases, the J end by 7 bases, with 14 bases between. Germline V gene data show CDR1 as LGHNA and CDR2 as YSLEER. The CDR3 runs 14 residues. The chain's CDR3 is CASSSRDLGGELFF. In DNA, the CDR3 is TGCGCCAGCAGCTCCCGGGACTTGGGCGGGGAGCTGTTTTTT.

This chain uses TRBV4-1 with TRBJ1-5, with D perhaps TRBD1 (6 bases). Trimming took 7 bases from V and 0 from J, leaving 13 bases between them. This CDR3 contains 15 residues. Germline CDR1 reads MGHRA; CDR2 reads YSYEKL. CDR3 sequence reads: CASTDRLYSNQPQHF. CDR3 nucleotide sequence: TGCGCCAGCACAGACAGGCTTTATAGCAATCAGCCCCAGCATTTT.

J is TRBJ1-5 and V is TRBV30, with D possibly TRBD1 on 6 matching bases. V lost 0 bases and J 4 bases, leaving 10 bases between the germline ends. The CDR3 is 14 amino acids. Germline V lookup: CDR1 GTSNPN, CDR2 SVGIG (reference sequence). The CDR3 sequence is CAWSVGTLNQPQHF. The CDR3, as DNA: TGTGCCTGGAGTGTAGGGACATTAAATCAGCCCCAGCATTTT. Drawing the rest from reference TRBV30 and TRBJ1-5, the complete variable domain is SQTIHQWPATLVQPVGSPLSLECTVEGTSNPNLYWYRQAAGRGLQLLFYSVGIGQISSEVPQNLSASRPQDRQFILSSKKLLLSDSGFYLCAWSVGTLNQPQHFGDGTRLSIL.

The genes are TRBV24-1 and TRBJ1-1, with a weak D call TRBD1 (6 bases). CDR3 length equals 15 residues. Germline V gene lookup returns CDR1 KGHDR and CDR2 SFDVKD. The germline V and J ends were trimmed by 5 bases and 0 bases, with 12 bases remaining between them. DNA for the CDR3: TGTGCCACCAGTGGTGGGACAAGGATGAACACTGAAGCTTTCTTT. The encoded protein is CATSGGTRMNTEAFF.

The V gene is TRBV6-5, the J gene TRBJ2-7; 7 positions match TRBD1. Germline assignment: CDR1 MNHEY and CDR2 SVGAGI. V lost 6 bases and J lost 9; bases outside the gene matches: 17. The CDR3 loop spans 15 amino acids. CDR3 loop: CASSPRDSPPQGQYF. CDR3 bases: TGTGCCAGCAGCCCCCGGGACAGCCCCCCGCAGGGGCAGTACTTC.

The chain carries TRBV28 and TRBJ1-2; weak D call: TRBD1 (5 bases). Germline V gene lookup returns CDR1 MDHEN and CDR2 SYDVKM. This CDR3 has 14 residues. V lost 4 bases and J 3 bases, leaving 12 bases between the germline ends. CDR3 loop: CASSSRGGDYGYTF. In DNA, the CDR3 is TGTGCCAGCAGTTCCCGGGGGGGGGACTATGGCTACACCTTC.

The V call is TRBV9, the J call TRBJ2-1; perhaps TRBD2 as D (6 bases). Germline V gene sequence: CDR1 SGDLS, CDR2 YYNGEE. The CDR3 loop spans 16 amino acids. Trimming took off 0 bases at V and 9 bases at J, with 19 bases between the two ends. The CDR3 bases are TGTGCCAGCAGCGTAGTCGGAGGGACCCTTTACGGTGAGCAGTTCTTC. This codes for CASSVVGGTLYGEQFF. Looking up the rest from reference TRBV9 and TRBJ2-1 gives the full variable domain: DSGVTQTPKHLITATGQRVTLRCSPRSGDLSVYWYQQSLDQGLQFLIQYYNGEERAKGNILERFSAQQFPDLHSELNLSSLELGDSALYFCASSVVGGTLYGEQFFGPGTRLTVL.

V and J are TRBV6-2 or TRBV6-3 and TRBJ1-5; the match to TRBD1 covers 8 bases. CDR1 is MNHEY and CDR2 is SVGEGT in the germline V gene. CDR3 size: 15 residues. The V gene end was trimmed by 5 bases and the J gene end by 0 bases; junction bases not matched to a gene: 3. CDR3 residues: CASSRTGLSNQPQHF. The CDR3 DNA follows: TGTGCCAGCAGTCGGACAGGGCTTAGCAATCAGCCCCAGCATTTT.

This chain uses TRBV2 with TRBJ2-5, with 7 bases lining up with TRBD2. The length of the CDR3 is 13 residues. Germline trimming cut 4 bases from V and 2 bases from J; bases unmatched to any gene: 1. CDR1 is SNHLY, CDR2 FYNNEI, per germline. The CDR3 DNA follows: TGTGCCAGCAGTGGGGGGGGACAAGAGACCCAGTACTTC. It codes for CASSGGGQETQYF.

This chain uses TRBV7-2 with TRBJ2-5, with 9 bases aligning to TRBD2. The CDR3 spans 15 residues. Losses at the gene ends were 5 bases for V and 4 bases for J; bases not matched to a gene: 8. The germline gives CDR1 SGHTA, CDR2 FQGNSA. CDR3: CASSHQRGEGETQYF. CDR3 sequence (DNA): TGTGCCAGCAGCCATCAGCGGGGGGAGGGAGAGACCCAGTACTTC.